What follows describes a single TCR beta chain. Its antigen is not known. This entry is derived from a study of T cell responses to AZD1222 COVID-19 vaccine. Study-level results: Donors in the cohort were predominantly white British and more often female, and clonal diversity was possibly underestimated.

Only in-frame clones appear in the TCRdb table, and some are missing; sequencing was by immunoSEQ multiplex PCR. The sample records about 270,000 clones, 94% being singletons. Germline V lookup: CDR1 MNHEY, CDR2 SMNVEV (reference sequence). The V and J ends lost 5 bases and 5 bases respectively, with 22 bases between them. This CDR3 contains 16 residues. Researchers grouped second doses given at about 4 or about 12 weeks into one pool. The receptor was derived from an adult who received the AZD1222 COVID-19 vaccine. The input for sequencing was peripheral blood, taken 28 days after the second AZD1222 dose. The chain couples TRBV27 to TRBJ2-7; tentatively, D is TRBD1 (6 bases). DNA for the CDR3: TGTGCCAGCAGTCCCACGAGGTTGTCAGGGGCGGACGAGCAGTACTTC. Translating it yields CASSPTRLSGADEQYF.